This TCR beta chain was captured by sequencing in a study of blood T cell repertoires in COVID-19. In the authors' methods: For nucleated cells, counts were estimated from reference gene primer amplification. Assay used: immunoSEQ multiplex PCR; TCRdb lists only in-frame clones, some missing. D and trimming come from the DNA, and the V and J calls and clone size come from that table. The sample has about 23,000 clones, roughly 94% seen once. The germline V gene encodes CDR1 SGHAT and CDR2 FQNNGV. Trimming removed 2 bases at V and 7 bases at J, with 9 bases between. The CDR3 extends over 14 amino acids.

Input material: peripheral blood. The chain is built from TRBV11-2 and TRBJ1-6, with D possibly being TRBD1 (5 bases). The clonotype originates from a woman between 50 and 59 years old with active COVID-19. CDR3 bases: TGTGCCAGCAGCTTATTAGGGGCGAATTCACCCCTCCACTTT. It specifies CASSLLGANSPLHF.